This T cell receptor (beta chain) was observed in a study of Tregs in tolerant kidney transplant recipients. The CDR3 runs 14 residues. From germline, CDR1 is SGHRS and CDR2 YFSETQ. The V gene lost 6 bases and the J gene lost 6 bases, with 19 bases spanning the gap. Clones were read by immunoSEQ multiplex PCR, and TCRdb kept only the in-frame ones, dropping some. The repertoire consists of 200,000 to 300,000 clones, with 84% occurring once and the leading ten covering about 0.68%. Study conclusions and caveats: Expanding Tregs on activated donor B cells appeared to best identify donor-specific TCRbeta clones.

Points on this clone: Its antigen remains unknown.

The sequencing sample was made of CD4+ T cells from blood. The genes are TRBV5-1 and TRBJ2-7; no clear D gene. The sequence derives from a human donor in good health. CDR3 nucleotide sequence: TGCGCCAGCAACCCCGGGCAGGAGATCGCCGAGCAGTACTTC. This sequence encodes CASNPGQEIAEQYF.